One sample yielded the 26 T cell receptor beta chains listed below, sequenced in a study of blood T cell repertoires in COVID-19. Repertoires were generated with immunoSEQ multiplex PCR, while TCRdb's copy carries only in-frame clones and drops some. Seen here are more than 40,000 clones, about nine tenths observed once, and the top ten hold around 5%. Specimen: peripheral blood. The receptors here all came from a man in his 70s with acute or convalescent COVID-19.

V and J are TRBV30 and TRBJ2-3; possibly TRBD2 for D (6 bases). Germline assignment: CDR1 GTSNPN and CDR2 SVGIG (reference sequence). Trimming shortened V by 4 bases and J by 2 bases, and 13 bases separated the two germline ends. The CDR3 is 14 amino acids. The CDR3 here is CAWTRGKDTDTQYF. CDR3 nucleotide sequence: TGTGCCTGGACGCGGGGTAAGGACACAGATACGCAGTATTTT.

The chain couples TRBV5-4 to TRBJ1-6, with 9 bases aligning to TRBD1. The germline CDR1 and CDR2 sequences are SGHNT and YYREEE (reference sequence). The CDR3 covers 15 residues. V lost 4 bases to trimming and J lost 9 bases; unmatched junction nucleotides: 8. The CDR3 loop is CASSEGTGMVSPLHF. CDR3 DNA sequence: TGTGCCAGCAGCGAAGGGACAGGGATGGTTTCACCCCTCCACTTT.

The chain employs TRBV28 and TRBJ1-4; D is unresolved. Germline V gene sequence: CDR1 MDHEN, CDR2 SYDVKM. The CDR3 extends over 16 amino acids. Trimming removed 6 bases from V and 1 base from J, with 15 bases in between. The DNA for the CDR3 is TGTGCCAGCAGCCCGACCGACATGCTAACTAATGAAAAACTGTTTTTT. It is translated as CASSPTDMLTNEKLFF.

In its sample, this clone was seen once. This chain connects TRBV18 to TRBJ1-1; D unresolved. The CDR3 loop spans 13 amino acids. V gave up 2 bases and J gave up 4 bases, with 8 bases separating them. Germline V gene sequence: CDR1 KGHSH, CDR2 LQKENI. CDR3: CASSPGLPTEAFF. The CDR3 DNA follows: TGTGCCAGCTCACCAGGGCTACCCACTGAAGCTTTCTTT.

This chain uses TRBV27 with TRBJ1-6, with 8 bases lining up with TRBD1. Looked up from germline, CDR1 is MNHEY and CDR2 is SMNVEV (reference sequence). With V trimmed by 4 bases and J by 6 bases, 5 bases remained unmatched. The CDR3 runs to 15 residues. The CDR3 region is CASSSGTGGNSPLHF. The CDR3 DNA sequence: TGTGCCAGCAGTTCCGGGACAGGTGGTAATTCACCCCTCCACTTT.

The chain couples TRBV5-6 to TRBJ1-4; 8 bases match TRBD1. J lost 6 bases, V lost 0 bases, and 4 bases had no gene match. This CDR3 spans 15 amino acids. The germline gives CDR1 SGHDT, CDR2 YYEEEE. DNA for the CDR3: TGTGCCAGCAGCTTGGATACAGGGGGTGATGAAAAACTGTTTTTT. This sequence encodes CASSLDTGGDEKLFF. Full variable domain (outside the CDR3, taken from reference TRBV5-6 and TRBJ1-4): DAGVTQSPTHLIKTRGQQVTLRCSPKSGHDTVSWYQQALGQGPQFIFQYYEEEERQRGNFPDRFSGHQFPNYSSELNVNALLLGDSALYLCASSLDTGGDEKLFFGSGTQLSVL.

This chain connects TRBV6-2 or TRBV6-3 to TRBJ1-1; 7 bases map to TRBD1. The CDR3 is made up of 14 amino acids. V dropped 2 bases and J dropped 4; count of bases not matched to a gene: 4. Germline V gene sequence: CDR1 MNHEY, CDR2 SVGEGT. The CDR3 here is CASSYTGQATEAFF. CDR3 nucleotides: TGTGCCAGCAGTTACACCGGACAGGCCACTGAAGCTTTCTTT.

This clone was detected a few times. V and J are TRBV6-2 or TRBV6-3 and TRBJ1-5; no reliable D call. Trimming took off 2 bases at V and 7 bases at J, with 6 bases between the two ends. CDR3 length: 12 residues. Germline V lookup: CDR1 MNHEY, CDR2 SVGEGT. The CDR3 loop is CASSYEEQPQHF. The CDR3 DNA reads as TGTGCCAGCAGTTACGAGGAGCAGCCCCAGCATTTT.

This clone was seen just once. J is TRBJ2-3 and V is TRBV29-1; the match to TRBD2 covers 12 bases. The CDR3 loop spans 15 amino acids. Germline V CDR1 and CDR2: SQVTM, ANQGSEA. V was pared by 4 bases and J by 2 bases, with 4 bases of the junction left unmatched. For the CDR3, the DNA is TGCAGCGTTGTTCCTAGCGGGGGGGCCACAGATACGCAGTATTTT. Translated, it gives CSVVPSGGATDTQYF.

V is TRBV2 and J is TRBJ2-7; weak D call: TRBD2 (5 bases). This CDR3 comprises 13 residues. Trimming shortened V by 6 bases and J by 3 bases, and 12 bases separated the two germline ends. Germline assignment: CDR1 SNHLY and CDR2 FYNNEI. Here the CDR3 DNA reads TGTGCCAGCAGCGCTGGGAGACACTACGAGCAGTACTTC. The encoded protein is CASSAGRHYEQYF.

The chain joins TRBV7-2 to TRBJ2-2; TRBD2 matches at 13 bases. The J segment lost 7 bases and the V segment lost 3 bases, leaving 11 bases of the junction unmatched. This CDR3 has 18 amino acids. Germline-derived CDR1 and CDR2 are SGHTA and FQGNSA. The CDR3 bases are TGTGCCAGCAGCTTCGCGGGGACTAGCGGGGTGATAGGCGGGGAGCTGTTTTTT. The encoded protein is CASSFAGTSGVIGGELFF. Complete variable domain (other parts from reference TRBV7-2 and TRBJ2-2): GAGVSQSPSNKVTEKGKDVELRCDPISGHTALYWYRQSLGQGLEFLIYFQGNSAPDKSGLPSDRFSAERTGGSVSTLTIQRTQQEDSAVYLCASSFAGTSGVIGGELFFGEGSRLTVL.

This chain joins TRBV19 and TRBJ1-4; D might be TRBD1 (6 bases). Per germline, CDR1 LNHDA and CDR2 SQIVND (reference sequence). The CDR3 spans 15 residues. Trimming removed 6 bases from V and 7 bases from J, with 18 bases in between. Written as DNA, the CDR3 is TGTGCCAGTAGAAACAACAGGGCTGGGGGTGAAAAACTGTTTTTT. Residues: CASRNNRAGGEKLFF. Looking up the rest from reference TRBV19 and TRBJ1-4 gives the full variable domain: DGGITQSPKYLFRKEGQNVTLSCEQNLNHDAMYWYRQDPGQGLRLIYYSQIVNDFQKGDIAEGYSVSREKKESFPLTVTSAQKNPTAFYLCASRNNRAGGEKLFFGSGTQLSVL.

The chain recombines TRBV27 with TRBJ2-7; TRBD2 matches 12 bases. Germline V gene data show CDR1 as MNHEY and CDR2 as SMNVEV (reference sequence). This CDR3 region has 17 residues. V shed 2 bases, J shed 4 bases, and the junction held 9 bases outside the gene matches. The CDR3 DNA sequence: TGTGCCAGCAGTTTACACCGGCTAGCGGGGGGGGGTTACGAGCAGTACTTC. Protein sequence: CASSLHRLAGGGYEQYF.

The chain links TRBV16 to TRBJ2-1; D not resolved. Germline V CDR1 and CDR2: KGHSY, FQNENV. The CDR3 is made up of 13 amino acids. Between the trimmed V and J ends, which lost 4 bases and 4 bases, there was a span of 8 bases. Written as DNA, the CDR3 is TGTGCCAGCAGCCCCTTTTCTTACAATGAGCAGTTCTTC. It specifies CASSPFSYNEQFF.

The chain joins TRBV10-3 to TRBJ2-3, with 9 bases lining up with TRBD1. V lost 6 bases and J lost 5; bases outside the gene matches: 9. The CDR3 is 15 residues long. CDR1 and CDR2 from the germline V gene are ENHRY and SYGVKD. In DNA, the CDR3 is TGTGCCATCAGCCCGGGACAGGGTTTAGGAGATACGCAGTATTTT. This translates into CAISPGQGLGDTQYF.

The V and J genes are TRBV6-1 and TRBJ2-7, with D perhaps TRBD1 (5 bases). CDR3 length equals 14 residues. The V end was cut by 2 bases, the J end by 2 bases, with 10 bases between. The germline V gene encodes CDR1 MNHNS and CDR2 SASEGT. CDR3: CASSEQGLTYEQYF. The CDR3, as DNA: TGTGCCAGCAGTGAACAGGGTCTGACCTACGAGCAGTACTTC.

V usage is TRBV5-1 and J usage is TRBJ1-2; 11 bases line up with TRBD1. Germline V lookup: CDR1 SGHRS, CDR2 YFSETQ. V dropped 3 bases and J dropped 9; count of bases not matched to a gene: 7. There are 14 residues in the CDR3. The CDR3 is CASSSLGQGVRYTF. In nucleotides, the CDR3 is TGCGCCAGCAGCTCACTGGGACAGGGGGTTCGCTACACCTTC. Combining the CDR3 with reference TRBV5-1 and TRBJ1-2 gives the whole variable domain KAGVTQTPRYLIKTRGQQVTLSCSPISGHRSVSWYQQTPGQGLQFLFEYFSETQRNKGNFPGRFSGRQFSNSRSEMNVSTLELGDSALYLCASSSLGQGVRYTFGSGTRLTVV.

The genes are TRBV2 and TRBJ2-5; 12 bases map to TRBD2. V shed 5 bases and J 5 bases; nucleotides not matched to a gene: 9. The germline CDR1 and CDR2 sequences are SNHLY and FYNNEI. The CDR3 spans 16 residues. In nucleotides, the CDR3 is TGTGCCAGCAGTTACGCTCTAGCGGGGGGGAGGGAGACCCAGTACTTC. It codes for CASSYALAGGRETQYF.

Only one count was recorded for this clone. This chain joins TRBV6-5 and TRBJ1-4; possible D gene TRBD1, 6 bases. Trimming shortened V by 6 bases and J by 6 bases, and 14 bases separated the two germline ends. The CDR3 contains 14 residues. CDR1 is MNHEY, CDR2 SVGAGI, per germline. The CDR3: CASSLDRRDEKLFF. Here the CDR3 DNA reads TGTGCCAGCAGCTTGGACAGACGGGATGAAAAACTGTTTTTT.

The chain is built from TRBV3-1 (or the pseudogene TRBV3-2) and TRBJ1-5, with D hard to call. The germline CDR1 and CDR2 sequences are LGHDT and YNNKEL (reference sequence). V was cut by 0 bases and J by 6 bases, with 15 bases left in between. The CDR3 spans 16 residues. This chain's CDR3 is CASSQEATPDSQPQHF. DNA for the CDR3: TGTGCCAGCAGCCAAGAAGCCACGCCAGACTCTCAGCCCCAGCATTTT.

V and J are TRBV2 and TRBJ2-2; D not resolved. Germline V gene sequence: CDR1 SNHLY, CDR2 FYNNEI. The CDR3 is made up of 13 amino acids. The V end lost 6 bases, the J end lost 1 base, and 6 bases lay between the germline ends. The CDR3 protein is CASRRKNTGELFF. DNA for the CDR3: TGTGCCAGCAGGAGGAAGAACACCGGGGAGCTGTTTTTT. The full variable domain, with the rest looked up from reference TRBV2 and TRBJ2-2, is EPEVTQTPSHQVTQMGQEVILRCVPISNHLYFYWYRQILGQKVEFLVSFYNNEISEKSEIFDDQFSVERPDGSNFTLKIRSTKLEDSAMYFCASRRKNTGELFFGEGSRLTVL.

The J gene is TRBJ2-2, the V gene TRBV5-1; 8 positions agree with TRBD2. V was clipped by 2 bases and J by 5 bases; unmatched bases: 2. The CDR3 has 14 amino acids. The V gene's germline CDR1 is SGHRS and CDR2 YFSETQ. CDR3 in amino acids: CASSFASGTGELFF. CDR3 DNA sequence: TGCGCCAGCAGCTTTGCTAGCGGGACCGGGGAGCTGTTTTTT. The full variable domain, its missing parts supplied by reference TRBV5-1 and TRBJ2-2, is KAGVTQTPRYLIKTRGQQVTLSCSPISGHRSVSWYQQTPGQGLQFLFEYFSETQRNKGNFPGRFSGRQFSNSRSEMNVSTLELGDSALYLCASSFASGTGELFFGEGSRLTVL.

CDR3 sequence (DNA): TGTGCCAGCAGCCATCTAGCGCCGACCTACAATGAGCAGTTCTTC. Translating it yields CASSHLAPTYNEQFF. The gene calls are TRBV16 and TRBJ2-1; weak D call: TRBD2 (6 bases). CDR1 is KGHSY, CDR2 FQNENV, per germline. This CDR3 comprises 15 residues. Trimming shortened V by 3 bases and J by 2 bases, and 11 bases separated the two germline ends.

The gene calls are TRBV6-5 and TRBJ2-7, with 7 bases fitting TRBD1. This CDR3 contains 14 residues. V was pared by 8 bases and J by 2 bases, with 9 bases of the junction left unmatched. Per germline, CDR1 MNHEY and CDR2 SVGAGI. CDR3 sequence (DNA): TGTGCCAGCCGTCCCGACAGGGACCCCTACGAGCAGTACTTC. Encoded protein: CASRPDRDPYEQYF.

The chain uses TRBV24-1 and TRBJ2-1; TRBD2 matches at 10 bases. The CDR3 loop spans 18 amino acids. Trimming cost V 2 bases and J 6 bases; bases outside gene matches: 12. Germline V gene lookup returns CDR1 KGHDR and CDR2 SFDVKD. The CDR3 region is CATSDSSGGALLSNEQFF. The DNA for the CDR3 is TGTGCCACCAGTGATTCTAGCGGGGGAGCCCTCCTTTCCAATGAGCAGTTCTTC.

The chain links TRBV25-1 to TRBJ1-2, with 7 bases identical to TRBD1. The CDR3 runs to 13 residues. With V trimmed by 5 bases and J by 3 bases, 3 bases remained unmatched. In germline, CDR1 is MGHDK, CDR2 SYGVNS. The CDR3: CASSLTGDYGYTF. The CDR3 region has the DNA TGTGCCAGCAGTCTTACAGGGGACTATGGCTACACCTTC.